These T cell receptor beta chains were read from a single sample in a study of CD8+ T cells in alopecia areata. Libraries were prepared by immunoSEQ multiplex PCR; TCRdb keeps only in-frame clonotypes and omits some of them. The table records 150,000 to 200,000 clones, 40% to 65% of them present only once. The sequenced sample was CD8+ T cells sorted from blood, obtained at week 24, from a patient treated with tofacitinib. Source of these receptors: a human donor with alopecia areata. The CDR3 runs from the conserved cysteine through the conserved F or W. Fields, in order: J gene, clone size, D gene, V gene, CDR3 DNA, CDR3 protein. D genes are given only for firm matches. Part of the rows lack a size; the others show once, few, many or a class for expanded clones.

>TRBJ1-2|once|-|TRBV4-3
TGCGCCAGCAGCCAAACGGACTCTCCGAGGGTTGGCTACACCTTC
CASSQTDSPRVGYTF
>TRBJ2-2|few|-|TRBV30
TGTGCCTGGAGTGTACGACATCCGAACACCGGGGAGCTGTTTTTT
CAWSVRHPNTGELFF
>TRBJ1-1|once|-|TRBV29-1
TGCAGCGTTGACTACAGCCACATCCCTAACACTGAAGCTTTCTTT
CSVDYSHIPNTEAFF
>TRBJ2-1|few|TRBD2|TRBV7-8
TGTGCCAGCAGCTTAGCTAGCGGGGACTTAAATGAGCAGTTCTTC
CASSLASGDLNEQFF
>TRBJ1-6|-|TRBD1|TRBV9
TGTGCCAGCAGCGTAGCGGGACAGACTAATTCACCCCTCCACTTT
CASSVAGQTNSPLHF
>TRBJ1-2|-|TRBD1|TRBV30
TGTGCCTACCACAGGGGTCTAAACTATGGCTACACCTTC
CAYHRGLNYGYTF
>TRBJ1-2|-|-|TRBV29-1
TGCAGCGTTGAGGACGAGGAGTATGGCTACACCTTC
CSVEDEEYGYTF
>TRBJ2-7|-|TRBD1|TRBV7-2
TGTGCCAGCAGCCAAGAACCAGGGGGACAATACGAGCAGTACTTC
CASSQEPGGQYEQYF
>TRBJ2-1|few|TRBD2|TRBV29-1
TGCAGCTATGGACTAGCCCCCCAGTTGAACAATGAGCAGTTCTTC
CSYGLAPQLNNEQFF
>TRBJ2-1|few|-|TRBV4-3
TGCGCCAGCAGCCAAGTGTGGGACGGTGACAATGAGCAGTTCTTC
CASSQVWDGDNEQFF
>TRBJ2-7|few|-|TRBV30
TGTGCCTGGAGTGTGGGGAGAGGCTCCTACGAGCAGTACTTC
CAWSVGRGSYEQYF
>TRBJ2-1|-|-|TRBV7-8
TGTGCCAGCAGCTTCGGGGGTACCACCTACAATGAGCAGTTCTTC
CASSFGGTTYNEQFF
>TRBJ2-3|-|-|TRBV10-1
TGCGCCAGCAGTGAGTCGACCATCACAGATACGCAGTATTTT
CASSESTITDTQYF
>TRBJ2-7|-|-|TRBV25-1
TGTGCCAGCAGTGAAAATACAGCCTACGAGCAGCACTTC
CASSENTAYEQHF
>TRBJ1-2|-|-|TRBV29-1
TGCAGCGTTGTGCTGCCAGGTTCAGATGGCTACACCTTC
CSVVLPGSDGYTF
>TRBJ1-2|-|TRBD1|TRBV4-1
TGCGCCAGCAGCCAAGAGCCAGGGACAGTCGATAACTATGGCTACACCTTC
CASSQEPGTVDNYGYTF
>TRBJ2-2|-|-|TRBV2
TGTGCCAGCAGGCAGGCCGGGGAGCTGTTTTTT
CASRQAGELFF
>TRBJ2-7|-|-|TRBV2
TGTGCCAGCAGTTACTACGAGCAGTACTTC
CASSYYEQYF
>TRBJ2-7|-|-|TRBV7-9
TGTGCCAGCAGCCCCCGGGTGGGAGAGCAGTACTTC
CASSPRVGEQYF
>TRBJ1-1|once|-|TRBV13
TGTGCCAGCAGCTTATCGGCGGGGAACACTGAAGCTTTCTTT
CASSLSAGNTEAFF
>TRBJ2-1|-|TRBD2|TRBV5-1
TGCGCCAGCAGCTTCGGACTAGCGGGGAACTACAATGAGCAGTTCTTC
CASSFGLAGNYNEQFF
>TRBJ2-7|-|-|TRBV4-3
TGCGCCAGCAGCCAAGATCGGGGTGGGAGCTACGAGCAGTACTTC
CASSQDRGGSYEQYF
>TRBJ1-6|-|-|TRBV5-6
TGTGCCAGCAGCTTGTGGGTGAAAGGATCACCCCTCCACTTT
CASSLWVKGSPLHF
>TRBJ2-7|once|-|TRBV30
TGTGCCTGGACCCCCGAGTTTGGGGGCTACGAGCAGTACTTC
CAWTPEFGGYEQYF
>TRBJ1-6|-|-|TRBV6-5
TGTGCCAGCAGTTACAGCGAGGGGGGAACCGATTCACCCCTCCACTTT
CASSYSEGGTDSPLHF
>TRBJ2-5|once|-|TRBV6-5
TGTGCCAGCAGGCGTATCGATAGCGTCCAAGAGACCCAGTACTTC
CASRRIDSVQETQYF
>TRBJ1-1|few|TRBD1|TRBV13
TGTGCCAGCAGCGGGACAGGGAGAGCGAACACTGAAGCTTTCTTT
CASSGTGRANTEAFF
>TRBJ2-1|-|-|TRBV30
TGTGCCTGGAGTGTACCCCGGCATGAGCAGTTCTTC
CAWSVPRHEQFF
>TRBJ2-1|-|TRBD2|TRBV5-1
TGCGCCAGCAGCTTGAGAGCGGGGCCTGTCATCGATGAGCAGTTCTTC
CASSLRAGPVIDEQFF
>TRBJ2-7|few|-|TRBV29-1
TGCAGCGCCCTAGTAAGCTACGAGCAGTACTTC
CSALVSYEQYF
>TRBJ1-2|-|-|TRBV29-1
TGCAGCGTTGATCCAGGGATCCTAAACTATGGCTACACCTTC
CSVDPGILNYGYTF
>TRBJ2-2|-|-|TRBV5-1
TGCGCCAGCAGCCCCGGCCAAGGGGGGGAGCTGTTTTTT
CASSPGQGGELFF
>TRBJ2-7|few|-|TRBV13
TGTGCCAGCAGCGAGCAGGGAGACGAGCAGTACTTC
CASSEQGDEQYF
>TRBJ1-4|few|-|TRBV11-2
TGTGCCAGCAGCGACCCCCTGGGAGAAAAACTGTTTTTT
CASSDPLGEKLFF
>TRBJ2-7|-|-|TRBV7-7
TGTGCCAGCAGCTTAGATCCGGGGTCCTACGAGCAGTACTTC
CASSLDPGSYEQYF
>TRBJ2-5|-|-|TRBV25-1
TGTGCCAGCAGTGAACAGGGGAACCAAGAGACCCAGTACTTC
CASSEQGNQETQYF
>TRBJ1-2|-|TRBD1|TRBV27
TGTGCCAGCTCCAGGGGGACAGGGCTTTTTCAGGGCTACACCTTC
CASSRGTGLFQGYTF
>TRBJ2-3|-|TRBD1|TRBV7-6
TGTGCCAGCAGCTTACGTACAGGGGAGAGTTCCACAGATACGCAGTATTTT
CASSLRTGESSTDTQYF
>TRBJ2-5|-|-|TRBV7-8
TGTGCCAGCAGGTACAGGGTTAGGGAGACCCAGTACTTC
CASRYRVRETQYF
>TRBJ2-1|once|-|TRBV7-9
TGTGCCAGCAGCTTCCCCAGCCGGGACAATGAGCAGTTCTTC
CASSFPSRDNEQFF
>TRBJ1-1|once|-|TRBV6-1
TGTGCCAGCAGCCGGTTACAGGAGAACACTGAAGCTTTCTTT
CASSRLQENTEAFF
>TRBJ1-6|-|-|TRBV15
TGTGCCACCAGCAGAGATGGGAGCTCCTATAATTCACCCCTCCACTTT
CATSRDGSSYNSPLHF
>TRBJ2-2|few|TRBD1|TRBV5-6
TGTGCCAGCGGGGACAGAGAGCGACCTATGAACACCGGGGAGCTGTTTTTT
CASGDRERPMNTGELFF
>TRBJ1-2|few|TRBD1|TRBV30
TGTGCATTGGACAGGCCTAACTATGGCTACACCTTC
CALDRPNYGYTF
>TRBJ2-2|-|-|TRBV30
TGTGCCTGGAGTGAAGTGAGTCACACCGGGGAGCTGTTTTTT
CAWSEVSHTGELFF
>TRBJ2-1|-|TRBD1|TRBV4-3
TGCGCCAGCAGCCAAGATTGGGCAGGGGGCAATGAGCAGTTCTTC
CASSQDWAGGNEQFF
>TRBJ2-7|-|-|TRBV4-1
TGCGCCAGCAGCCAAGGGGATCCGGGCCCCTACGAGCAGTACTTC
CASSQGDPGPYEQYF
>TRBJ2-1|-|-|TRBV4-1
TGCGCCAGCAGCCAAGATGACGGGGGCTCTGAGCAGTTCTTC
CASSQDDGGSEQFF
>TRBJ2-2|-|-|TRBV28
TGTGCCAGCAGCATAGGGTCCGGGGAGCTGTTTTTT
CASSIGSGELFF
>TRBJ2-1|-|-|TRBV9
TGTGCCAGCAGCGTAGGAGGGGCATCCTACAATGAGCAGTTCTTC
CASSVGGASYNEQFF